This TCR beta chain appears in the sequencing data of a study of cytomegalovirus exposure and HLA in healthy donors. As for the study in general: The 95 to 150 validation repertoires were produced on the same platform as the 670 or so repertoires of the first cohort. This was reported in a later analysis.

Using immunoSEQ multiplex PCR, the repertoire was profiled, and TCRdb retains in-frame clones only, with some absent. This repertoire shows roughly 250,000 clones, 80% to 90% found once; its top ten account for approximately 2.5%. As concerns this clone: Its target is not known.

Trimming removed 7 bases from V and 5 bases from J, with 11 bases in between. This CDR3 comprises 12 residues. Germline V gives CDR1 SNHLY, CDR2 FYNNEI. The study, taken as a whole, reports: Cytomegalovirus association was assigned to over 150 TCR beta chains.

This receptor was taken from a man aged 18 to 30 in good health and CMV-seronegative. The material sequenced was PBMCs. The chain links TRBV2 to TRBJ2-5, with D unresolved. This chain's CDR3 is CASTGFSETQYF. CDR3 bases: TGTGCCAGCACAGGCTTCTCTGAGACCCAGTACTTC.